These 23 T cell receptor beta chains were sequenced from one sample in a study of blood T cell repertoires in COVID-19. Sequencing used immunoSEQ multiplex PCR; TCRdb keeps in-frame clones, though not all of them. The sample records 250,000 to 350,000 clones, around 85% being singletons. The sequencing sample was made of peripheral blood. The receptors originated from a human donor with COVID-19, enrolled during active disease. The donor label of this sample is uncertain.

The V and J genes are TRBV30 and TRBJ1-4, with D uncertain. V dropped 0 bases and J dropped 0 bases, with 5 bases sitting between them. CDR1 is GTSNPN, CDR2 SVGIG, per germline (reference sequence). The CDR3 runs 14 residues. As DNA, the CDR3 is TGTGCCTGGAGTGTACTCTCAACTAATGAAAAACTGTTTTTT. Amino acids: CAWSVLSTNEKLFF.

The chain joins TRBV11-1 to TRBJ2-3; D not resolved. V lost 3 bases and J lost 5, with 9 bases in between. Germline CDR1 is SGHAT and CDR2 is FQDESV (reference sequence). CDR3 length equals 13 residues. The CDR3 is CASSLWAGDTQYF. The CDR3 coding sequence is TGTGCCAGCAGCTTGTGGGCTGGAGATACGCAGTATTTT.

The V call is TRBV27, the J call TRBJ2-7; 10 bases align to TRBD1. Germline-derived CDR1 and CDR2 are MNHEY and SMNVEV (reference sequence). CDR3 length equals 14 residues. After removal of 6 bases from V and 5 bases from J, the junction contained 7 bases not matched to a gene. The CDR3 loop is CASSPRQGADEQYF. The CDR3 DNA reads TGTGCCAGCAGCCCAAGACAGGGGGCGGACGAGCAGTACTTC.

This chain joins TRBV19 and TRBJ2-1; 7 bases map to TRBD1. Trimming took 2 bases from V and 5 from J; bases not matched to a gene: 3. Germline lookup yields CDR1 LNHDA and CDR2 SQIVND (reference sequence). The CDR3 consists of 14 residues. The CDR3 bases are TGTGCCAGTAGTATAAGAGGGACAGACAATGAGCAGTTCTTC. Translated, it gives CASSIRGTDNEQFF.

The chain has TRBV10-3 and TRBJ2-7, with a possible D match to TRBD2 (6 bases). Trimming shortened V by 3 bases and J by 5 bases, and 14 bases separated the two germline ends. The germline gives CDR1 ENHRY, CDR2 SYGVKD. This CDR3 has 14 residues. This CDR3 is CAISDYRESDEQYF. CDR3 nucleotides: TGTGCCATCAGTGATTACCGGGAGTCGGACGAGCAGTACTTC.

V is TRBV19 and J is TRBJ2-1; D perhaps matches TRBD2 (6 bases). CDR1 LNHDA and CDR2 SQIVND come from the germline V gene (reference sequence). V was cut by 1 base and J by 7 bases, with 20 bases left in between. This CDR3 is built from 17 residues. DNA of the CDR3: TGTGCCAGTAGTATAGGGGTCCGGGACGGGAGAACGAATGAGCAGTTCTTC. It translates to CASSIGVRDGRTNEQFF.

The chain is built from TRBV27 and TRBJ2-7; TRBD1 agrees at 8 bases. Germline values: CDR1 MNHEY, CDR2 SMNVEV (reference sequence). The CDR3 sequence is 13 residues long. The trim removed 6 bases at V and 6 bases at J, leaving 7 bases unmatched. DNA of the CDR3: TGTGCCAGCAGCCCAGGACAGGGTCTCGAGCAGTACTTC. This encodes CASSPGQGLEQYF.

Here the CDR3 DNA reads TGTGCCACCAGCCCCCTCACTAGCGGGAGTTGGGATACGCAGTATTTT. It yields the protein CATSPLTSGSWDTQYF. This chain joins TRBV15 and TRBJ2-3, with 11 bases fitting TRBD2. Per the germline V gene, CDR1 is LNHNV and CDR2 is YYDKDF (reference sequence). The CDR3 runs 16 residues. The V segment lost 5 bases and the J segment 6 bases; nucleotides outside the gene matches: 10.

This sequence joins TRBV12-5 and TRBJ2-5, with TRBD1 identical over 8 bases. The length of the CDR3 is 15 residues. The trim removed 1 base at V and 2 bases at J, leaving 3 bases unmatched. Germline loops: CDR1 LGHNT, CDR2 FRNRAP. DNA for the CDR3: TGTGCTAGTGGTTTGGGGGACAGGACTCAAGAGACCCAGTACTTC. This gives the protein CASGLGDRTQETQYF.

The chain links TRBV15 to TRBJ2-5; 8 nucleotides agree with TRBD2. V was pared by 1 base and J by 9 bases, with 16 bases of the junction left unmatched. The CDR3 covers 17 residues. The V gene's germline CDR1 is LNHNV and CDR2 YYDKDF (reference sequence). The CDR3 region has the DNA TGTGCCACCAGCAGAGCGTTACTAGCGGCAACGGGTGGGGCCCAGTACTTC. As protein: CATSRALLAATGGAQYF.

The CDR3 DNA follows: TGTGCCAGCAGCCCCGACAGGGGGTATGGCTACACCTTC. As protein: CASSPDRGYGYTF. The chain carries TRBV28 and TRBJ1-2, with 9 bases identical to TRBD1. Germline values: CDR1 MDHEN, CDR2 SYDVKM. The CDR3 is made up of 13 amino acids. V shed 6 bases, J shed 5 bases, and the junction held 4 bases outside the gene matches.

The V call is TRBV19, the J call TRBJ1-2, with D possibly matching TRBD1 (5 bases). V lost 6 bases and J lost 4, with 12 bases in between. Germline V lookup: CDR1 LNHDA, CDR2 SQIVND (reference sequence). This CDR3 is 13 amino acids long. In DNA, the CDR3 is TGTGCCAGTAGGACAGAGACTTCCTATGGCTACACCTTC. Its protein is CASRTETSYGYTF.

The chain carries TRBV18 and TRBJ1-5; 9 nucleotides match TRBD1. Germline CDR1 is KGHSH and CDR2 is LQKENI. With 4 bases clipped from V and 4 bases from J, the junction kept 5 bases outside the gene matches. The CDR3 is made up of 15 amino acids. The DNA for the CDR3 is TGTGCCAGCTCACTCAACGGACAGGGGAATCAGCCCCAGCATTTT. It codes for CASSLNGQGNQPQHF. Filled out from reference TRBV18 and TRBJ1-5, the complete variable domain reads NAGVMQNPRHLVRRRGQEARLRCSPMKGHSHVYWYRQLPEEGLKFMVYLQKENIIDESGMPKERFSAEFPKEGPSILRIQQVVRGDSAAYFCASSLNGQGNQPQHFGDGTRLSIL.

The chain links TRBV2 to TRBJ2-7, with D maybe TRBD1 (7 bases). The CDR3 has 15 amino acids. Per the germline V gene, CDR1 is SNHLY and CDR2 is FYNNEI. Trimming took 6 bases from V and 7 from J, leaving 22 bases between them. The DNA for the CDR3 is TGTGCCAGCAGCATACAGGGGACTCCGGCAGGGGAGCAGTACTTC. Its translation is CASSIQGTPAGEQYF.

The genes are TRBV3-1 (or the pseudogene TRBV3-2) and TRBJ2-5, with D maybe TRBD1 (5 bases). The germline V gene encodes CDR1 LGHDT and CDR2 YNNKEL (reference sequence). This CDR3 contains 16 residues. V was shortened by 4 bases and J by 1 base, with 16 bases between the two germline ends. CDR3 loop: CASSPGLATLQETQYF. As DNA, the CDR3 is TGTGCCAGCAGCCCAGGGTTGGCTACCCTCCAAGAGACCCAGTACTTC.

The chain uses TRBV20-1 and TRBJ1-5, with no clear D. The CDR3 totals 14 residues. V was trimmed by 3 bases and J by 5 bases, leaving 14 bases between them. Per germline, CDR1 DFQATT and CDR2 SNEGSKA (reference sequence). The CDR3 sequence: CSASGQAQHQPQHF. The CDR3 nucleotides are TGCAGTGCTAGTGGGCAGGCACAACATCAGCCCCAGCATTTT.

This chain joins TRBV28 and TRBJ2-7, with 9 bases matching TRBD2. After removal of 5 bases from V and 2 bases from J, the junction contained 4 bases not matched to a gene. The CDR3 length is 14 residues. The germline gives CDR1 MDHEN, CDR2 SYDVKM. CDR3 nucleotides: TGTGCCAGCAGTCGCACTAGCGGGCCCTACGAGCAGTACTTC. Translated: CASSRTSGPYEQYF. Supplemented by reference TRBV28 and TRBJ2-7, the full variable domain reads DVKVTQSSRYLVKRTGEKVFLECVQDMDHENMFWYRQDPGLGLRLIYFSYDVKMKEKGDIPEGYSVSREKKERFSLILESASTNQTSMYLCASSRTSGPYEQYFGPGTRLTVT.

This rearrangement joins TRBV5-1 to TRBJ1-1; 7 bases line up with TRBD1. The CDR3 totals 16 residues. The V and J ends lost 0 bases and 1 base, in that order; junction bases with no gene match: 6. The germline V gene encodes CDR1 SGHRS and CDR2 YFSETQ. The chain's CDR3 is CASSLARQGRNTEAFF. CDR3 bases: TGCGCCAGCAGCTTGGCCCGACAGGGACGGAACACTGAAGCTTTCTTT.

The chain couples TRBV20-1 to TRBJ1-4; unclear D gene. Germline V gives CDR1 DFQATT, CDR2 SNEGSKA (reference sequence). The ends were cut back, 3 bases at V and 0 bases at J, with 8 bases in the middle. The CDR3 runs 14 residues. The chain's CDR3 is CSASLPATNEKLFF. The DNA of the CDR3 is TGCAGTGCTAGTCTCCCTGCAACTAATGAAAAACTGTTTTTT.

This clone was seen only a few times. The gene calls are TRBV11-2 and TRBJ2-1, with D possibly being TRBD2 (6 bases). Germline values: CDR1 SGHAT, CDR2 FQNNGV. The V gene lost 1 base and the J gene lost 9 bases, with 13 bases spanning the gap. The CDR3 covers 14 residues. The CDR3 protein is CASSLGGRRGEQFF. CDR3 bases: TGTGCCAGCAGCTTAGGGGGGAGGAGAGGTGAGCAGTTCTTC.

The rearrangement uses TRBV19 and TRBJ2-7, with TRBD2 matching over 10 bases. Germline lookup yields CDR1 LNHDA and CDR2 SQIVND (reference sequence). J was trimmed by 5 bases and V by 3 bases; bases with no gene match: 7. The CDR3 has 15 amino acids. The CDR3 sequence is CASSMNGLAGDEQYF. DNA of the CDR3: TGTGCCAGTAGTATGAACGGTCTAGCGGGGGACGAGCAGTACTTC.

V is TRBV28 and J is TRBJ1-5; 9 bases align to TRBD1. This CDR3 comprises 15 residues. Germline V gene data show CDR1 as MDHEN and CDR2 as SYDVKM. The V segment lost 5 bases and the J segment 6 bases; nucleotides outside the gene matches: 8. In DNA, the CDR3 is TGTGCCAGCAGTACGACAGGGGGATCGGGTCAGCCCCAGCATTTT. Translation: CASSTTGGSGQPQHF.

The chain recombines TRBV30 with TRBJ2-2; no clear D gene. V lost 3 bases and J lost 4, with 9 bases in between. This CDR3 has 13 amino acids. CDR1 GTSNPN and CDR2 SVGIG come from the germline V gene (reference sequence). The CDR3 is CAWRAPSTGELFF. CDR3 nucleotides: TGTGCCTGGAGGGCCCCCTCCACCGGGGAGCTGTTTTTT. Together with reference TRBV30 and TRBJ2-2, the CDR3 gives the full variable domain: SQTIHQWPATLVQPVGSPLSLECTVEGTSNPNLYWYRQAAGRGLQLLFYSVGIGQISSEVPQNLSASRPQDRQFILSSKKLLLSDSGFYLCAWRAPSTGELFFGEGSRLTVL.